A selection of T cell receptor beta chains follows, all from one sample in a study of T cells after yellow fever vaccination. TCRdb called the 5' RACE reads again in MiXCR, with one record for every CDR3 protein. The sample yields 150,000 or so distinct CDR3 sequences, approximately 6.7% seen once. The sequenced sample was CD4+ T cells sorted from PBMCs, obtained less than 6 days after the first yellow fever vaccination. The receptors were sampled from a man aged 18 to 29 who received the YFV17D yellow fever vaccine. The CDR3 runs from the conserved cysteine through the conserved F or W.

v_gene	j_gene	CDR3aa
TRBV7-2	TRBJ2-5	CASSLTRQGGETQYF
TRBV4-2	TRBJ1-3	CASSQDRVDFSGNTIYF
TRBV23-1	TRBJ2-1	CASSYLDRGEDEQFF
TRBV7-9	TRBJ2-3	CASSSQGWLTDTQYF
TRBV18	TRBJ2-1	CASSPRASGDNEQFF
TRBV5-1	TRBJ2-3	CAGSSQGIGDTQYF
TRBV5-4	TRBJ2-2	CASSTLAGVNTGELFF
TRBV5-1	TRBJ1-1	CASRTVPQGAKEAFF
TRBV7-8	TRBJ2-5	CASSLAIRRGGRGTQYF
TRBV4-1	TRBJ1-2	CASSQPGTGGNYGYTF
TRBV6-5	TRBJ2-5	CASSYSGGAGETQYF